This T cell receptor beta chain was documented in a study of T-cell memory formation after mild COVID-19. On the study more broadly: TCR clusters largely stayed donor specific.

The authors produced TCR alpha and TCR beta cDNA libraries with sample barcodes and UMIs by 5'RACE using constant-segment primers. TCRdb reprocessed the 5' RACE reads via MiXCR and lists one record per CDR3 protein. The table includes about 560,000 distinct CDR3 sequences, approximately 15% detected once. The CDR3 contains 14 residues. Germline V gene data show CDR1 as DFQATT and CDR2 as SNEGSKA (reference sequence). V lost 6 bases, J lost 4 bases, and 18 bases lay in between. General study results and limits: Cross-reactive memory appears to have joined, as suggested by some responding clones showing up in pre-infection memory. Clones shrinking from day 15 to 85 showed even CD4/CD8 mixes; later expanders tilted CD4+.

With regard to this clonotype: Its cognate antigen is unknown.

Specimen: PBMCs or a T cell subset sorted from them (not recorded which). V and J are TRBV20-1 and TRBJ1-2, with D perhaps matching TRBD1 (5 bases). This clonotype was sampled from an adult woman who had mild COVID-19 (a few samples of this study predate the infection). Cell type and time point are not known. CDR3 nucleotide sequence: TGCAGTGCCCTCTGGATCAGGGCGACCTATGGCTACACCTTC. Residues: CSALWIRATYGYTF.